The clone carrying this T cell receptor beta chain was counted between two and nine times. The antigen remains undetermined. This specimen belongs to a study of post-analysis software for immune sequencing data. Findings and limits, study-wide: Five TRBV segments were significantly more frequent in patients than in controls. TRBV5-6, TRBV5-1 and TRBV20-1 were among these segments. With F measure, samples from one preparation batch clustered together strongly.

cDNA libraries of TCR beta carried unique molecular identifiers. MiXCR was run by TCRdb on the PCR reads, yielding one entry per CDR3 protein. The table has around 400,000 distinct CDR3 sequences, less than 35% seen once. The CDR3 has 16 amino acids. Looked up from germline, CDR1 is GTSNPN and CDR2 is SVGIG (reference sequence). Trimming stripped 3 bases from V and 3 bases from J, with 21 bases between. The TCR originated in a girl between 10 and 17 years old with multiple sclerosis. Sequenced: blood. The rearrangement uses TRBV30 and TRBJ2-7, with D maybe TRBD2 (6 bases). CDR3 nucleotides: TGTGCCTGGAGCGGGAGTGGAGGGGCGGCCGTCTACGAGCAGTACTTC. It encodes CAWSGSGGAAVYEQYF.